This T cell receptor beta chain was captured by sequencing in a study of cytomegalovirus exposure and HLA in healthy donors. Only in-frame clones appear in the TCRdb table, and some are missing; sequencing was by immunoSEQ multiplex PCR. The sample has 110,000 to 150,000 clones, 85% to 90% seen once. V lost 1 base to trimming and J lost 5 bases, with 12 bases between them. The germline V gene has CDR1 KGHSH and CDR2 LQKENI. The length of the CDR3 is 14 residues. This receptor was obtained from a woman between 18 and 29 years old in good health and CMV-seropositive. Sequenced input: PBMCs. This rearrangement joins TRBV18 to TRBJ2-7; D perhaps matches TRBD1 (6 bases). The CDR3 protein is CASSPRAGVDEQYF. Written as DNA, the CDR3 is TGTGCCAGCTCACCACGGGCAGGGGTTGACGAGCAGTACTTC.